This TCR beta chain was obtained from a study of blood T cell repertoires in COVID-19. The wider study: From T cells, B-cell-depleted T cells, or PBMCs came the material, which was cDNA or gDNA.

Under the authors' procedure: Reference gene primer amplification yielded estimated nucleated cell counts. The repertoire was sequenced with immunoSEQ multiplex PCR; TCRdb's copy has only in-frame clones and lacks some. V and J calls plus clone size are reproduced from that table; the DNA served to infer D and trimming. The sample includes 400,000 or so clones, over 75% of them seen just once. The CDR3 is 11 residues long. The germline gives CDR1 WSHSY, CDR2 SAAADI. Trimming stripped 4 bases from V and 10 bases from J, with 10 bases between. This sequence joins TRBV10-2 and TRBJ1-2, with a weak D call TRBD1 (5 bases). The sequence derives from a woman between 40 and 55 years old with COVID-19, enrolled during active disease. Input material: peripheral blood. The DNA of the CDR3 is TGCGCCAGCAGTGGAGGAGGGGCCTACACCTTC. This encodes CASSGGGAYTF.